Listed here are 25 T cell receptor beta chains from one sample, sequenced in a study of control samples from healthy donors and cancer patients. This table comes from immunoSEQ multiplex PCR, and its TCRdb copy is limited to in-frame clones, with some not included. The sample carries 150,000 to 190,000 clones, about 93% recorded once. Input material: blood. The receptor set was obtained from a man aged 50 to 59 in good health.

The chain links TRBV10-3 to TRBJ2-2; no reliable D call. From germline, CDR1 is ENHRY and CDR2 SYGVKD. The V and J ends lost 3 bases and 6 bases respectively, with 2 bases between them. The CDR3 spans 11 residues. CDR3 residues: CAISDPGELFF. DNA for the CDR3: TGTGCCATCAGTGACCCCGGGGAGCTGTTTTTT.

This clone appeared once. The CDR3 DNA follows: TGTGCCAGCTGCCCGGGACTAGCCTACAATGAGCAGTTCTTC. This gives the protein CASCPGLAYNEQFF. This rearrangement joins TRBV6-2 or TRBV6-3 to TRBJ2-1; 8 bases align to TRBD2. J lost 2 bases, V lost 8 bases, and 5 bases had no gene match. The CDR3 is 14 residues long. The germline CDR1 and CDR2 sequences are MNHEY and SVGEGT.

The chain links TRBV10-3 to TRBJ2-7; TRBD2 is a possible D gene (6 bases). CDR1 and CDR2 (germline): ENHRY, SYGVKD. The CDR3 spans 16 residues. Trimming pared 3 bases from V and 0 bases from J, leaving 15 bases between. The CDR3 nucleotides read TGTGCCATCAGTGACAAAACGACTAGTGGCTCCTACGAGCAGTACTTC. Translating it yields CAISDKTTSGSYEQYF.

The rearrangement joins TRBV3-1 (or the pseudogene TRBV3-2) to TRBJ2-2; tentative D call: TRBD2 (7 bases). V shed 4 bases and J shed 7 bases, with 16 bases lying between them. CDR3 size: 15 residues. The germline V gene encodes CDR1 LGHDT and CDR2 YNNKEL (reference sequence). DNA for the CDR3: TGTGCCAGCAGCCTGGGGCGGGGGACACACGGGGAGCTGTTTTTT. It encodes CASSLGRGTHGELFF.

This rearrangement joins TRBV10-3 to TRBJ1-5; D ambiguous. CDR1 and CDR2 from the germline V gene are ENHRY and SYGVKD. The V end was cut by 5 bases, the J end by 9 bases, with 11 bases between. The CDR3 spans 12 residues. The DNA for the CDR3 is TGTGCCATCAGTCCCCCCATGGGGCCCCAGCATTTT. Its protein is CAISPPMGPQHF.

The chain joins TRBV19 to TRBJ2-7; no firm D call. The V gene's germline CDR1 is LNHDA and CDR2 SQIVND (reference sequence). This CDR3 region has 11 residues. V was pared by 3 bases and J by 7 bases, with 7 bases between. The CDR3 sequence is CASSMMGEQYF. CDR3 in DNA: TGTGCCAGTAGTATGATGGGAGAGCAGTACTTC.

CDR3 residues: CASSANRGRTEAFF. CDR3 in DNA: TGTGCCAGCAGCGCGAACAGGGGGCGGACTGAAGCTTTCTTT. The genes are TRBV7-9 and TRBJ1-1; 9 nucleotides agree with TRBD1. The germline V gene has CDR1 SEHNR and CDR2 FQNEAQ (reference sequence). With 5 bases clipped from V and 5 bases from J, the junction kept 6 bases outside the gene matches. CDR3 size: 14 residues.

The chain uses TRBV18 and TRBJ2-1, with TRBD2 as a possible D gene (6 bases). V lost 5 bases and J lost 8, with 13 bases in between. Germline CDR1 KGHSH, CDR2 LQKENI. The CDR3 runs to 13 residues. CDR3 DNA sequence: TGTGCCAGCTCAACGGGAGTCGGGGATGAGCAGTTCTTC. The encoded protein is CASSTGVGDEQFF.

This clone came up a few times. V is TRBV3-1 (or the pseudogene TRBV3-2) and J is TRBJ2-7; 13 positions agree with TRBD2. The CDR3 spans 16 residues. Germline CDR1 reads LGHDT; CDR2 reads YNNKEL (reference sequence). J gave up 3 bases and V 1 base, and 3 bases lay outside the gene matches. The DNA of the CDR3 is TGTGCCAGCAGCCAAGGGACTAGCGGGGGCCTCTACGAGCAGTACTTC. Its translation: CASSQGTSGGLYEQYF.

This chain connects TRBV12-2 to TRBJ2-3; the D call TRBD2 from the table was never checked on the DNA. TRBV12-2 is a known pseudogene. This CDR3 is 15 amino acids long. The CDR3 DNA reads TGTGCAAGTCGCTTAAGTTTGCGGATCACAGATACGCAGTATTTT. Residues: CASRLSLRITDTQYF.

The CDR3 nucleotides are TGTGCCGGATCGGGACAGGACTCCTACAATGAGCAGTTCTTC. Translation: CAGSGQDSYNEQFF. This chain connects TRBV6-5 to TRBJ2-1; 8 nucleotides align to TRBD1. This CDR3 comprises 14 residues. Germline V gene lookup returns CDR1 MNHEY and CDR2 SVGAGI. With 11 bases clipped from V and 0 bases from J, the junction kept 6 bases outside the gene matches.

The CDR3 protein is CASSPKDAGNTIYF. The CDR3 DNA is TGCGCCAGCAGCCCCAAGGACGCAGGGAACACCATATATTTT. V is TRBV5-1 and J is TRBJ1-3, with a possible D match to TRBD1 (5 bases). The CDR3 sequence is 14 residues long. Germline lookup yields CDR1 SGHRS and CDR2 YFSETQ. Trimming left V 4 bases short and J 7 bases short, with 15 bases between.

The CDR3 loop reads CASSSAVQGYSPLHF. The CDR3 coding sequence is TGTGCCAGCAGTTCCGCGGTACAGGGATATTCACCCCTCCACTTT. The chain links TRBV28 to TRBJ1-6, with D possibly TRBD1 on 6 matching bases. V was shortened by 4 bases and J by 8 bases, with 15 bases between the two germline ends. Germline V CDR1 and CDR2: MDHEN, SYDVKM. The CDR3 totals 15 residues.

As DNA, the CDR3 is TGTGCCAGCAGTTTGAGGGGGACGTCCTACAATGAGCAGTTCTTC. Its translation is CASSLRGTSYNEQFF. The chain has TRBV28 and TRBJ2-1; weak D call: TRBD1 (6 bases). The V end lost 3 bases, the J end lost 1 base, and 10 bases lay between the germline ends. The CDR3 covers 15 residues. Germline V gene lookup returns CDR1 MDHEN and CDR2 SYDVKM.

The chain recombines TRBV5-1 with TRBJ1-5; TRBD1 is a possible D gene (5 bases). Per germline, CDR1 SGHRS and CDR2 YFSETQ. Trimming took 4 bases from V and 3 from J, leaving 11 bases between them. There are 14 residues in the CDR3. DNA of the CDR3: TGCGCCAGCAGCCCTTCGGGGGACAATCAGCCCCAGCATTTT. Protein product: CASSPSGDNQPQHF.

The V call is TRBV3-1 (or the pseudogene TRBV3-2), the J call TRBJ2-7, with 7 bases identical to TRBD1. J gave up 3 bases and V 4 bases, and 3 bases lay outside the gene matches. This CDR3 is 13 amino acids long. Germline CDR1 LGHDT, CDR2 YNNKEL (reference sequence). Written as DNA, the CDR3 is TGTGCCAGCAGCCCACAGGGGAGCTACGAGCAGTACTTC. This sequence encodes CASSPQGSYEQYF.

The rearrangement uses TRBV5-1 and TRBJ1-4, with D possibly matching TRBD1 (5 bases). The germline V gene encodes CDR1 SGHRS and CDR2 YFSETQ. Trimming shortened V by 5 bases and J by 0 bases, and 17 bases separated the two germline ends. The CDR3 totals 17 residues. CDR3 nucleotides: TGCGCCAGCAGAAGGGACTTGGTGGATCCAACTAATGAAAAACTGTTTTTT. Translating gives CASRRDLVDPTNEKLFF.

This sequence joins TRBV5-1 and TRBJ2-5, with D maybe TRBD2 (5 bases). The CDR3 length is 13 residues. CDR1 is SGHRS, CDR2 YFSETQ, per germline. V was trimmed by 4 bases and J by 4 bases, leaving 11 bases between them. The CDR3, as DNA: TGCGCCAGCAGCCCACTAGTTCGAGAGACCCAGTACTTC. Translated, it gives CASSPLVRETQYF.

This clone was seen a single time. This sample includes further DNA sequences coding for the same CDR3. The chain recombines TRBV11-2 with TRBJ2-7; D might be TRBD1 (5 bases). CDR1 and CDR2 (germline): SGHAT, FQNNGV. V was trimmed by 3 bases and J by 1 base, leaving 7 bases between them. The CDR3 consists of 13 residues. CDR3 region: CASSFDRSYEQYF. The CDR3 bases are TGTGCCAGCAGCTTCGACAGATCCTACGAGCAGTACTTC.

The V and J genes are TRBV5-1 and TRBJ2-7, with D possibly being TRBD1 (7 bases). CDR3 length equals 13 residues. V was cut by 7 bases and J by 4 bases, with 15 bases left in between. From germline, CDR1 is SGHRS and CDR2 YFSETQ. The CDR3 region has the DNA TGCGCCAGCGGCGGGACAGTGAATTACGAGCAGTACTTC. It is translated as CASGGTVNYEQYF.

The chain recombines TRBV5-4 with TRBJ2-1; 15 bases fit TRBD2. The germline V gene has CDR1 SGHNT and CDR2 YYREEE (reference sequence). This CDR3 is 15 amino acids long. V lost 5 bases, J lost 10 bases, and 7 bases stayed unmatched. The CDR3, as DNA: TGTGCCAGCAGTCGGGGACTAGCGGGAGGCCTAGAGCAGTTCTTC. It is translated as CASSRGLAGGLEQFF.

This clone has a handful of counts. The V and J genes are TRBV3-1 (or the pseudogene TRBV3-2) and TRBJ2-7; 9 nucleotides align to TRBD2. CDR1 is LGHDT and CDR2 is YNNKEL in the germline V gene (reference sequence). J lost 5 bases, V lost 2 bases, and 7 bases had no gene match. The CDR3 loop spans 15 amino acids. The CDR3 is CASSQLAGYWDEQYF. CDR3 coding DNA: TGTGCCAGCAGCCAACTAGCGGGATACTGGGACGAGCAGTACTTC.

The DNA for the CDR3 is TGTGCCAGCAGCTTCCGGGACAGGGTGAGCTATGGCTACACCTTC. Its translation: CASSFRDRVSYGYTF. The V call is TRBV7-2, the J call TRBJ1-2; TRBD1 matches at 9 bases. Per the germline V gene, CDR1 is SGHTA and CDR2 is FQGNSA. V was pared by 3 bases and J by 4 bases, with 6 bases of the junction left unmatched. The CDR3 extends over 15 amino acids.

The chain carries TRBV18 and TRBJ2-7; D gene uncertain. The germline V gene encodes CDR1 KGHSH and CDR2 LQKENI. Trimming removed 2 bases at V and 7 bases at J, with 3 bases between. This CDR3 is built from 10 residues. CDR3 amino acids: CASSPGEQYF. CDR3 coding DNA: TGTGCCAGCTCACCAGGGGAGCAGTACTTC.

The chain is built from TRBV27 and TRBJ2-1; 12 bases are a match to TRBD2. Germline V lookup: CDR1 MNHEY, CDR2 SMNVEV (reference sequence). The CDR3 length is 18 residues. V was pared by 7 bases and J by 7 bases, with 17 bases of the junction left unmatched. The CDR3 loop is CASTEGTSGRLMRNEQFF. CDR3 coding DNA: TGTGCCAGCACCGAGGGTACTAGCGGGAGGTTGATGAGAAATGAGCAGTTCTTC.